This TCR gamma chain was observed in a study of fetal and pediatric gammadelta thymocytes (dated by TCRdb to 2022 to 2024). General notes on the study: To strengthen a single-cell study of gammadelta thymocyte development, the researchers used bulk gammadelta thymocyte repertoires that mixed previously published data with newly generated, unpublished data. A total of 10 or so subjects, comprising 3 fetal thymus donors and 7 pediatric thymus donors, were covered by the bulk gammadelta thymocyte repertoire set. The bulk gammadelta thymocyte repertoires combined unpublished data with previously published data (refs 27,28). Bulk TCR repertoire data were included to raise the number of subjects and reinforce the CDR3 publicity analysis.

For CDR1 and CDR2, the germline V gene lists VENAVY and YDSYNSRV. At the junction V is shortened by 2 bases and J by 10 bases; bases outside the gene matches: 13. The cysteine opens and the phenylalanine closes a CDR3 of 15 amino acids. CDR3 DNA only is kept here, 45 bases in frame from base 1. This clone qualifies as large (0.1 to 1%). The target of this receptor is not known. No much larger clone is present one base from it, and per-base qualities are unavailable. Sequencing was performed on an Illumina MiSeq. The authors' pipeline ran thus. To analyze publicity, the Vgamma9Vdelta2 and nonVgamma9Vdelta2 bulk CDR3 files from each subject were merged so that every subject had one combined repertoire. CDR3 publicity was scored from 0 to 19 by checking each amino acid sequence across 9 single-cell datasets and 9 to 11 bulk repertoires, using base R and dplyr. TCRdb reanalyzed the public reads with the CATT caller, and identical DNA sequences were merged afterwards. These V and J calls originate from TCRdb's pipeline instead of the authors' own analysis. The sample yields a few hundred gamma-chain clones; about 4% were counted once. Clones ranked in the top ten supply approximately 12% of the sample.

What the work shows at the level of the full study, not this receptor alone: Fetal gammadelta thymocyte repertoires were previously reported to be enriched for TRDV2, TRGV8 and TRGV9 usage, low N additions and public CDR3s compared with post-natal repertoires.

For staining, thymocytes received Zombie NIR viability dye along with antibodies against CD3 (UCHT1), TCRgammadelta (11F2), TCRVgamma9 (IMMU360) and TCRVdelta2 (IMMU389). TRD and TRG CDR3 repertoires were generated in bulk, separately, from sorted Vgamma9Vdelta2 and nonVgamma9Vdelta2 gammadelta thymocytes obtained from human fetal and pediatric thymuses. Pediatric thymus tissue was collected in Belgium from children having cardiac surgery. The pediatric thymus donors included in the study ranged in age from about 1 to 12 years. Thymic cell suspensions from fetal and post-natal thymuses were prepared as previously described. NonVgamma9Vdelta2 thymocytes were sorted as CD3+ gammadeltaTCR+ cells that did not have the Vgamma9+Vdelta2+ phenotype. A FACS Aria III cell sorter (BD Biosciences) was used to carry out the cell sorting.

Sequenced sample: non-Vgamma9Vdelta2 gamma-delta T cells from the thymus. The cell subset or site tag for this specimen amounts to: CD3+gammadeltaTCR+ thymocytes not co-expressing Vgamma9 and Vdelta2. The sequence links TRGV8 to TRGJP2. This TCR was recovered from a child who underwent cardiac surgery and was recorded as healthy. The sequenced DNA is TGTGCCACCTGGGATAAACCGATTAGGAGTTGGATCAAGACGTTT. Its translation reads: CATWDKPIRSWIKTF.